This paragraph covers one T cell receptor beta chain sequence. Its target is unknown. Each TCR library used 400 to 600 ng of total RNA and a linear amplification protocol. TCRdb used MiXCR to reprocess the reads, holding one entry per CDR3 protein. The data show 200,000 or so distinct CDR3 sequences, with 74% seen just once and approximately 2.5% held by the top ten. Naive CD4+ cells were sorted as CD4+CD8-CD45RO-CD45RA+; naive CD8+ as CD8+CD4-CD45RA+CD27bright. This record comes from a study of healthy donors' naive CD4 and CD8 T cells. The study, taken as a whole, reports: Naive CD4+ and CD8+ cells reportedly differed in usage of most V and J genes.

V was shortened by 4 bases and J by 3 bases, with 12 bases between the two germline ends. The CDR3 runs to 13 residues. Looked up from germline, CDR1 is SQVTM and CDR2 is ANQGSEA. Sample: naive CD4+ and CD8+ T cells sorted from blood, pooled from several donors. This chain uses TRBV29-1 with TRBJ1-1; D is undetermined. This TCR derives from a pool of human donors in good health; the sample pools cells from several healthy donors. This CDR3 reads CSVGVGRDTEAFF. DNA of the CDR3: TGCAGCGTTGGGGTGGGAAGGGACACTGAAGCTTTCTTT. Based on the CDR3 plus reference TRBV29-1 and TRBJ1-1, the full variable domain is SAVISQKPSRDICQRGTSLTIQCQVDSQVTMMFWYRQQPGQSLTLIATANQGSEATYESGFVIDKFPISRPNLTFSTLTVSNMSPEDSSIYLCSVGVGRDTEAFFGQGTRLTVV.